A selection of T cell receptor beta chains follows, all from one sample in a study of human T cells and chemical hapten exposure. TCRdb used MiXCR to reprocess the RACE reads, holding one entry per CDR3 protein. The sample lists approximately 92,000 distinct CDR3 sequences, 10% to 12% seen once, with 3.2% in the top ten. The sample consisted of whole blood, taken in connection with sensitization to the hapten diphenylcyclopropenone (DPC). These receptors were collected from a woman aged 40 to 55 with alopecia areata. Some clones in this sample may be carry-over from other donors' samples. Each CDR3 is given with its conserved first and last residue. The order of the fields is D gene, V gene, clone size, J gene, CDR3 DNA, CDR3 protein. A D gene is named only where the DNA matches it firmly. Clone size is shown for a subset of rows, as once, few, many or a class of expanded clone.

d_gene: -; v_gene: TRBV24-1; abundance: many; j_gene: TRBJ2-2; CDR3nt: TGTGCCACCAGTGACCCCGAAGGGGACGGCACCGGGGAGCTGTTTTTT; CDR3aa: CATSDPEGDGTGELFF
d_gene: TRBD1; v_gene: TRBV19; abundance: -; j_gene: TRBJ2-7; CDR3nt: TGTGCCAGTAGTAAGGCAGGGGGCTTCTACGAGCAGTACTTC; CDR3aa: CASSKAGGFYEQYF
d_gene: -; v_gene: TRBV28; abundance: few; j_gene: TRBJ1-1; CDR3nt: TGTGCCAGCAGTCTCACCGGGGGGGTTCCTGAAGCTTTCTTT; CDR3aa: CASSLTGGVPEAFF
d_gene: -; v_gene: TRBV29-1; abundance: few; j_gene: TRBJ2-6; CDR3nt: TGCAGCGCCGGGGGGCTCGGGGCCAACGTCCTGACTTTC; CDR3aa: CSAGGLGANVLTF
d_gene: TRBD2; v_gene: TRBV20-1; abundance: many; j_gene: TRBJ2-3; CDR3nt: TGCAGTGCTAGACGGCTGGGACTAGACGGAGATACGCAGTATTTT; CDR3aa: CSARRLGLDGDTQYF
d_gene: -; v_gene: TRBV6-6; abundance: few; j_gene: TRBJ1-1; CDR3nt: TGTGCCAGCAGTTGGGGGACCGCGAACACTGAAGCTTTCTTT; CDR3aa: CASSWGTANTEAFF
d_gene: TRBD1; v_gene: TRBV20-1; abundance: many; j_gene: TRBJ1-1; CDR3nt: TGCAGTGCTAGAGAGTCTGAGGGCAGGGGGAGTGAAGCTTTCTTT; CDR3aa: CSARESEGRGSEAFF
d_gene: TRBD2; v_gene: TRBV6-6; abundance: few; j_gene: TRBJ2-1; CDR3nt: TGTGCCAGCAGTCAGGGACTAGCGGGAGTAGGCTACAATGAGCAGTTCTTC; CDR3aa: CASSQGLAGVGYNEQFF
d_gene: -; v_gene: TRBV6-2/TRBV6-3; abundance: many; j_gene: TRBJ2-1; CDR3nt: TGTGCCAGCAGGGGAACGGGGGCGAATGAGCAGTTCTTC; CDR3aa: CASRGTGANEQFF
d_gene: -; v_gene: TRBV29-1; abundance: few; j_gene: TRBJ2-3; CDR3nt: TGCAGCGGCATGGGGGGAAGACAACACAGCACAGATACGCAGTATTTT; CDR3aa: CSGMGGRQHSTDTQYF
d_gene: -; v_gene: TRBV12-3/TRBV12-4; abundance: -; j_gene: TRBJ1-1; CDR3nt: TGTGCCAGCAGTCGGACAGACACTGAAGCTTTCTTT; CDR3aa: CASSRTDTEAFF
d_gene: -; v_gene: TRBV18; abundance: many; j_gene: TRBJ2-5; CDR3nt: TGTGCCAGCTCACCGCCGGGACGCCCACGGGAGACCCAGTACTTC; CDR3aa: CASSPPGRPRETQYF
d_gene: TRBD2; v_gene: TRBV19; abundance: few; j_gene: TRBJ2-1; CDR3nt: TGTGCCAGTAAACGGACTAGCGGGGGGGCCCTAGATCGCCCGAATGAGCAGTTCTTC; CDR3aa: CASKRTSGGALDRPNEQFF
d_gene: -; v_gene: TRBV28; abundance: few; j_gene: TRBJ1-1; CDR3nt: TGTGCCAGCAGTTTAATCCGGCAGGGGCTCGCTGAAGCTTTCTTT; CDR3aa: CASSLIRQGLAEAFF
d_gene: -; v_gene: TRBV29-1; abundance: few; j_gene: TRBJ1-1; CDR3nt: TGCAGCCACAGTGGGCGGGGGTTGGGGAACACTGAAGCTTTCTTT; CDR3aa: CSHSGRGLGNTEAFF
d_gene: -; v_gene: TRBV20-1; abundance: -; j_gene: TRBJ2-7; CDR3nt: TGCAGTGCCTTGGGGGGCTTCGCCTACGAGCAGTACTTC; CDR3aa: CSALGGFAYEQYF
d_gene: -; v_gene: TRBV5-1; abundance: -; j_gene: TRBJ1-1; CDR3nt: TGCGCCAGCAGCTTGGACGTGAACACTGAAGCTTTCTTT; CDR3aa: CASSLDVNTEAFF
d_gene: -; v_gene: TRBV25-1; abundance: few; j_gene: TRBJ2-7; CDR3nt: TGTGCCAGCAGTGAACAGAAGGGACCCTCCTACGAGCAGTACTTC; CDR3aa: CASSEQKGPSYEQYF
d_gene: TRBD1; v_gene: TRBV7-2; abundance: many; j_gene: TRBJ1-2; CDR3nt: TGTGCCAGCACCCAGACAGGGGGCAACTATGGCTACACCTTC; CDR3aa: CASTQTGGNYGYTF
d_gene: -; v_gene: TRBV5-4; abundance: few; j_gene: TRBJ2-3; CDR3nt: TGTGCCAGCAGTTCCCCGGGTGTGGGCCCAGATACGCAGTATTTT; CDR3aa: CASSSPGVGPDTQYF
d_gene: -; v_gene: TRBV30; abundance: once; j_gene: TRBJ1-5; CDR3nt: TGTGCCTGGAGTCTTGGGTTTGGCAATCAGCCCCAGCATTTT; CDR3aa: CAWSLGFGNQPQHF
d_gene: -; v_gene: TRBV7-2; abundance: many; j_gene: TRBJ2-5; CDR3nt: TGTGCCAGCAGCTTAGGTAGCCGGGAGACCCAGTACTTC; CDR3aa: CASSLGSRETQYF
d_gene: TRBD1; v_gene: TRBV20-1; abundance: few; j_gene: TRBJ1-3; CDR3nt: TGCAGTGCTTCGGACAGGGCGGCTGGAAACACCATATATTTT; CDR3aa: CSASDRAAGNTIYF
d_gene: -; v_gene: TRBV2; abundance: -; j_gene: TRBJ2-2; CDR3nt: TGTGCCAGCAGCGAGGCGGGGAGCGGGGAGCTGTTTTTT; CDR3aa: CASSEAGSGELFF